The subject of this entry is one TCR beta chain. The data derive from a study of patients and donors after allogeneic stem cell transplantation. TCRdb itself ran the RT-PCR reads through MiXCR, one entry per CDR3 protein. The repertoire holds approximately 170,000 distinct CDR3 sequences, with around 30% as singletons. This receptor was obtained from a human donor who was either an allogeneic HSCT recipient or a stem cell or donor lymphocyte infusion donor (not recorded which). It is not recorded whose cells these are; they may come from a transplant donor. The sample consisted of blood, either unsorted or a sorted T cell fraction (not recorded which).

The CDR3 region has the DNA TGCAGTGCCCAGTGGACAGAGAACACTGAAGCTTTCTTT. It yields the protein CSAQWTENTEAFF. The chain has TRBV20-1 and TRBJ1-1, with D perhaps matching TRBD1 (6 bases). Trimming stripped 6 bases from V and 1 base from J, with 12 bases between. The CDR3 runs 13 residues. Germline values: CDR1 DFQATT, CDR2 SNEGSKA (reference sequence).